These 20 T cell receptor beta chains came from one sample sequenced in a study of cytomegalovirus exposure and HLA in healthy donors (dated by TCRdb to 2016 to 2017). The library came from the immunoSEQ multiplex PCR assay. A mixture of 60 forward primers for TCR Vbeta segments and 13 reverse primers for TCR Jbeta segments was used in the multiplex PCR. Not all clones reach the TCRdb copy of this immuneACCESS table, which keeps in-frame sequences only. Checked studies attribute under half of the gap to unresolved V genes and leave the rest unexplained. The table for this sample lists around 110,000 clones; about 70% of them were counted only once. The ten largest clonotypes hold 5% to 7.5% of the sample. Input material: PBMCs. The receptors here all came from a woman between 45 and 65 years old in good health and CMV-seropositive.

The chain is built from TRBV15 and TRBJ2-1; 8 positions agree with TRBD2. Germline assignment: CDR1 LNHNV and CDR2 YYDKDF (reference sequence). CDR3 length: 15 residues. V lost 3 bases, J lost 7 bases, and 8 bases stayed unmatched. The CDR3 spells CATSRGAGARNEQFF. For the CDR3, the DNA is TGTGCCACCAGCAGGGGAGCGGGGGCCCGGAATGAGCAGTTCTTC.

The CDR3, as DNA: TGTGCTAGTGGTTTGGTTGGCTCCTCCCAAGCTTTCTTT. It encodes CASGLVGSSQAFF. The rearrangement uses TRBV12-5 and TRBJ1-1; D ambiguous. V was pared by 0 bases and J by 9 bases, with 11 bases between. The germline gives CDR1 LGHNT, CDR2 FRNRAP. This CDR3 is built from 13 residues.

This chain links TRBV15 with TRBJ2-6; no firm D call. The V and J ends lost 1 base and 0 bases respectively, with 4 bases between them. The CDR3 has 15 amino acids. Per the germline V gene, CDR1 is LNHNV and CDR2 is YYDKDF (reference sequence). CDR3 bases: TGTGCCACCAGCAGAGTCTTCTCTGGGGCCAACGTCCTGACTTTC. Protein product: CATSRVFSGANVLTF.

This chain uses TRBV5-4 with TRBJ1-2; D may be TRBD1 (5 bases). V lost 3 bases to trimming and J lost 3 bases, with 15 bases between them. The germline CDR1 and CDR2 sequences are SGHNT and YYREEE (reference sequence). The CDR3 has 15 residues. The CDR3 spells CASSSASGPDYGYTF. CDR3 in DNA: TGTGCCAGCAGCTCGGCCTCAGGGCCGGACTATGGCTACACCTTC.

This chain connects TRBV11-2 to TRBJ1-1; the D gene is possibly TRBD1 (5 bases). The CDR3 is 12 residues long. Trimming stripped 0 bases from V and 8 bases from J, with 7 bases between. The germline CDR1 and CDR2 sequences are SGHAT and FQNNGV. The CDR3: CASSLDWTEAFF. The DNA of the CDR3 is TGTGCCAGCAGCTTAGATTGGACAGAAGCTTTCTTT.

The rearrangement links TRBV19 to TRBJ2-5; 7 bases map to TRBD1. Per the germline V gene, CDR1 is LNHDA and CDR2 is SQIVND (reference sequence). The CDR3 loop spans 13 amino acids. Trimming removed 5 bases from V and 5 bases from J; junction bases left unmatched: 5. The CDR3 sequence is CASSSGTVETQYF. The CDR3 DNA follows: TGTGCCAGTAGTTCCGGGACAGTCGAGACCCAGTACTTC.

This clone has just a few counts. The chain couples TRBV6-6 to TRBJ1-1; 10 bases match TRBD1. CDR1 and CDR2 (germline): MNHNY, SVGAGI (reference sequence). CDR3 length: 14 amino acids. With 6 bases clipped from V and 7 bases from J, the junction kept 8 bases outside the gene matches. The CDR3 protein is CASRYGGTGDEAFF. CDR3 DNA: TGTGCCAGCAGGTACGGGGGGACAGGGGATGAAGCTTTCTTT.

In DNA form, the CDR3 reads TGTGCCATCAGGGAGGGGGGCACTGAGCAGTTCTTC. Translation gives CAIREGGTEQFF. V is TRBV10-3 and J is TRBJ2-1; tentatively, D is TRBD1 or TRBD2 (6 bases each). The CDR3 loop spans 12 amino acids. V lost 6 bases to trimming and J lost 9 bases, with 12 bases between them. Germline V lookup: CDR1 ENHRY, CDR2 SYGVKD.

This clone came up a few times. The rearrangement links TRBV7-2 to TRBJ2-1; the match to TRBD2 covers 9 bases. The length of the CDR3 is 13 residues. Germline CDR1 and CDR2: SGHTA and FQGNSA. J lost 3 bases, V lost 8 bases, and 2 bases had no gene match. CDR3 loop: CASFSGGYNEQFF. The CDR3 coding sequence is TGTGCCAGCTTTAGCGGGGGCTACAATGAGCAGTTCTTC.

V and J are TRBV5-4 and TRBJ2-5; 11 bases are a match to TRBD2. Losses at the gene ends were 3 bases for V and 0 bases for J; bases not matched to a gene: 1. In germline, CDR1 is SGHNT, CDR2 YYREEE (reference sequence). This CDR3 contains 15 residues. In DNA form, the CDR3 reads TGTGCCAGCAGCTCTAGCGGGGGGAACCAAGAGACCCAGTACTTC. It encodes CASSSSGGNQETQYF.

J is TRBJ2-7 and V is TRBV7-9, with a possible D match to TRBD1 (6 bases). CDR1 is SEHNR, CDR2 FQNEAQ, per germline (reference sequence). The CDR3 totals 19 residues. V was trimmed by 2 bases and J by 0 bases, leaving 23 bases between them. The CDR3 is CASSLRARGGLTNSYEQYF. The DNA for the CDR3 is TGTGCCAGCAGCTTAAGGGCAAGAGGGGGTCTTACCAACTCCTACGAGCAGTACTTC.

In DNA form, the CDR3 reads TGCGCCAGCAGCTTCTCCAGGGAAATTGGCGGGGAGCTGTTTTTT. It yields the protein CASSFSREIGGELFF. The chain uses TRBV5-1 and TRBJ2-2; perhaps TRBD1 as D (5 bases). CDR1 and CDR2 (germline): SGHRS, YFSETQ. The V end was cut by 2 bases, the J end by 7 bases, with 15 bases between. This CDR3 is built from 15 residues.

This chain joins TRBV10-3 and TRBJ1-2, with a tentative D call TRBD1 (6 bases). The V end lost 11 bases, the J end lost 4 bases, and 17 bases lay between the germline ends. Germline assignment: CDR1 ENHRY and CDR2 SYGVKD. The CDR3 spans 13 residues. The CDR3 bases are TGTGCCGTAACCGGGACAACCGGCTATGGCTACACCTTC. Amino acids: CAVTGTTGYGYTF.

This rearrangement joins TRBV6-6 to TRBJ2-7, with D uncertain. Germline assignment: CDR1 MNHNY and CDR2 SVGAGI (reference sequence). This CDR3 region has 11 residues. V lost 4 bases, J lost 2 bases, and 3 bases lay in between. CDR3 in amino acids: CASSFAYEQYF. In DNA form, the CDR3 reads TGTGCCAGCAGTTTCGCCTACGAGCAGTACTTC.

This chain uses TRBV2 with TRBJ1-3; 8 positions agree with TRBD1. The CDR3 consists of 12 residues. Trimming took 8 bases from V and 4 from J; bases not matched to a gene: 1. CDR1 is SNHLY, CDR2 FYNNEI, per germline. The chain's CDR3 is CASRDRGNTIYF. In DNA, the CDR3 is TGTGCCAGCCGGGACAGGGGAAACACCATATATTTT.

This clone was detected a few times. The V and J genes are TRBV7-2 and TRBJ1-5, with 7 bases fitting TRBD1. CDR3 length equals 15 residues. Germline trimming cut 6 bases from V and 2 bases from J; bases unmatched to any gene: 7. Per the germline V gene, CDR1 is SGHTA and CDR2 is FQGNSA. The CDR3 DNA reads as TGTGCCAGCAGGCTCGACAGGGCTGGCAATCAGCCCCAGCATTTT. It is translated as CASRLDRAGNQPQHF. The full variable domain, rest sourced from reference TRBV7-2 and TRBJ1-5, is GAGVSQSPSNKVTEKGKDVELRCDPISGHTALYWYRQSLGQGLEFLIYFQGNSAPDKSGLPSDRFSAERTGGSVSTLTIQRTQQEDSAVYLCASRLDRAGNQPQHFGDGTRLSIL.

The chain carries TRBV5-5 and TRBJ1-4; 9 nucleotides line up with TRBD1. CDR3 length: 15 amino acids. Trimming at V came to 4 bases and at J to 7 bases, leaving 8 bases not matched to a gene. CDR1 is SGHKS and CDR2 is YYEKEE in the germline V gene (reference sequence). CDR3 in amino acids: CASSLRGDRAEKLFF. The CDR3 DNA follows: TGTGCCAGCAGCCTCCGAGGGGACAGGGCTGAAAAACTGTTTTTT.

CDR3 sequence reads: CASSPGTANNSPLHF. The CDR3 region has the DNA TGTGCCAGCAGTCCCGGGACAGCGAATAATTCACCCCTCCACTTT. The chain employs TRBV6-5 and TRBJ1-6; TRBD1 aligns across 7 bases. Germline trimming cut 5 bases from V and 5 bases from J; bases unmatched to any gene: 6. The germline V gene has CDR1 MNHEY and CDR2 SVGAGI. This CDR3 has 15 residues.

Notes on this clone: Sequence at one end of the junction differs from germline and may be a read error. The chain is built from TRBV7-9 and TRBJ2-7; D possibly corresponds to TRBD1 (5 bases). Looked up from germline, CDR1 is SEHNR and CDR2 is FQNEAQ (reference sequence). The CDR3 length is 17 residues. CDR3 sequence (DNA): TGTTCCAGCACCCACGCCCAAGGAAGGGGAAGCTCCTACGAGCAGTACTTC. Protein sequence: CSSTHAQGRGSSYEQYF.

This clone was counted once. The chain is built from TRBV7-2 and TRBJ1-1; D gene ambiguous. This CDR3 has 13 residues. V was pared by 2 bases and J by 1 base, with 5 bases between. The germline V gene has CDR1 SGHTA and CDR2 FQGNSA. For the CDR3, the DNA is TGTGCCAGCAGCTTACAGGCGAACACTGAAGCTTTCTTT. It specifies CASSLQANTEAFF.